This TCR beta chain derives from a study of cytomegalovirus exposure and HLA in healthy donors. For the study at large: One earlier analysis, a look at 150 million to 200 million T cells, found roughly 110 million unique TCR beta sequences. General study results and limits: Later on, a genetic analysis was performed. It linked a missense variant in DCLRE1C with V- and J-gene trimming of TCR beta.

The study ran its PCR with 60 Vbeta and 13 Jbeta primers. The protocol was immunoSEQ multiplex PCR, while the TCRdb copy is restricted to in-frame clones and leaves out a portion. The sample holds some 130,000 clones, 80% seen once. This clone occurred a few times. Its antigen is not known. The CDR3 spans 14 residues. Germline V gene lookup returns CDR1 ENHRY and CDR2 SYGVKD. Germline trimming cut 3 bases from V and 4 bases from J; bases unmatched to any gene: 4. These donors counted as nominally healthy when sampled, but unrecorded immune exposures were likely. The J gene is TRBJ1-2, the V gene TRBV10-3, with TRBD1 identical over 8 bases. Sequenced material: PBMCs. The receptor was derived from a human donor in good health. CDR3 sequence: CAISDRGRGYGYTF. CDR3 sequence (DNA): TGTGCCATCAGTGACAGGGGGCGCGGCTATGGCTACACCTTC.